This T cell receptor (beta chain) is drawn from a study of response to subunit inactivated influenza vaccine. The ends lost 4 bases at V and 5 bases at J; junction bases unmatched: 6. The CDR3 extends over 17 amino acids. The V gene's germline CDR1 is LGHDT and CDR2 YNNKEL (reference sequence). Via MiXCR, TCRdb re-called the RT-PCR reads, giving one row per CDR3 protein. This sample has 600,000 to 850,000 distinct CDR3 sequences; approximately 14% occur once, and the top ten carry less than 8.5%. A note on this clonotype: Antigen: not known.

Whole-study results and caveats: Authors suggested each seasonal flu vaccination may recruit only limited numbers of new T cells.

The material was PBMCs from blood, obtained 14 to 15 days before vaccination. V is TRBV3-1 and J is TRBJ2-3; 16 positions agree with TRBD2. This clonotype was obtained from a man in his fifties who received an inactivated influenza vaccine. The CDR3, as DNA: TGTGCCAGCAGCCCTGGGACTAGCGGGAGGGATGGAGATACGCAGTATTTT. Translated: CASSPGTSGRDGDTQYF.